This T cell receptor beta chain was retrieved from a study of cytomegalovirus exposure and HLA in healthy donors. Study overall: Among the 400 or so donors who were genotyped, over 70% fell in the genetic ancestry cluster that is associated with self-reported Caucasian donors. Study-level findings and limits: Cytomegalovirus association was listed for approximately 150 TCR beta chains. An assumption of roughly uniform sequencing depth across donors underlay the presence/absence analyses.

The donors gave bone marrow, and they were healthy. Per the germline V gene, CDR1 is GTSNPN and CDR2 is SVGIG (reference sequence). With V trimmed by 7 bases and J by 6 bases, 7 bases remained unmatched. This CDR3 is built from 13 residues. This clone was seen just once. What it binds is unknown. Vbeta (60) and Jbeta (13) primers were used in the PCR. Sequenced by immunoSEQ multiplex PCR; TCRdb stores in-frame clones only, minus some. The sample shows 120,000 to 150,000 clones, roughly 80% of them seen only once. V usage is TRBV30 and J usage is TRBJ1-4, with 8 bases lining up with TRBD1. Sequencing used PBMCs. The TCR was taken from a woman aged 40-49 years in good health and CMV-seropositive. Here the CDR3 reads CASLGTGYEKLFF. The CDR3 coding sequence is TGTGCCTCTCTGGGGACAGGTTATGAAAAACTGTTTTTT.